The TCR beta chain described here comes from a study of blood T cells in healthy people across ages. This clonotype appeared a few times. PCR was performed a second time for 7 to 11 cycles using a sample-barcoded 5' primer and a J-beta primer mix. TCRdb ran MiXCR on the 5' RACE reads and lists one entry per CDR3 protein. This table holds some 700,000 distinct CDR3 sequences, roughly 41% found once. V gave up 1 base and J gave up 4 bases, with 4 bases separating them. The CDR3 covers 12 residues. The germline V gene encodes CDR1 SEHNR and CDR2 FQNEAQ (reference sequence). Isolation yielded PBMCs, at least 6 million per sample, in every case.

Sequencing used blood. The rearrangement uses TRBV7-9 and TRBJ1-1; D remains ambiguous. This sequence originates from a woman aged 60-70 years in good health. The CDR3 loop reads CASSLVPTEAFF. CDR3 DNA: TGTGCCAGCAGCTTAGTCCCCACTGAAGCTTTCTTT.